These 14 T cell receptor beta chains share one sample of origin, sequenced in a study of blood T cells in healthy people across ages. Next came a second PCR, run for roughly 6 to 11 cycles, which used a sample-barcoded 5' primer along with a J-beta primer mix. TCRdb fed the 5' RACE reads into MiXCR, producing one record per CDR3 protein. The sample gives roughly 800,000 distinct CDR3 sequences, 20% to 25% of which show up once; roughly 3.8% is in the top ten. This sample was also put to use in a study of T cells of mothers and their children.

Sequencing was performed on blood. These receptors were collected from a boy younger than 18 in good health.

In this sample, this clonotype turned up a few times. The rearrangement links TRBV10-3 to TRBJ1-5, with D tentatively TRBD1 (6 bases). Trimming took off 2 bases at V and 4 bases at J, with 12 bases between the two ends. Germline CDR1 and CDR2: ENHRY and SYGVKD. The CDR3 runs 15 residues. The CDR3 nucleotides read TGTGCCATCAGTGAGACAGGGCTAGGGAATCAGCCCCAGCATTTT. Translating gives CAISETGLGNQPQHF.

The chain joins TRBV7-2 to TRBJ2-5; 8 bases fit TRBD2. V shed 1 base, J shed 4 bases, and the junction held 8 bases outside the gene matches. The CDR3 is 16 residues long. Germline-derived CDR1 and CDR2 are SGHTA and FQGNSA. CDR3 amino acids: CASSLVGTRGRETQYF. For the CDR3, the DNA is TGTGCCAGCAGCTTAGTAGGGACTAGAGGGAGAGAGACCCAGTACTTC. Drawing the rest from reference TRBV7-2 and TRBJ2-5, the complete variable domain is GAGVSQSPSNKVTEKGKDVELRCDPISGHTALYWYRQSLGQGLEFLIYFQGNSAPDKSGLPSDRFSAERTGGSVSTLTIQRTQQEDSAVYLCASSLVGTRGRETQYFGPGTRLLVL.

This clonotype occurred a few times. J is TRBJ1-1 and V is TRBV29-1; D unclear. The CDR3 contains 11 residues. Deletions cut 7 bases from V and 3 bases from J, with 9 bases between. CDR1 and CDR2 (germline): SQVTM, ANQGSEA. CDR3 sequence: CSANYDTEAFF. The CDR3 DNA reads TGCAGCGCCAACTATGACACTGAAGCTTTCTTT.

The chain links TRBV12-3 or TRBV12-4 to TRBJ2-4; the match to TRBD1 covers 10 bases. V gave up 4 bases and J gave up 4 bases; unmatched junction bases: 10. The CDR3 is 17 amino acids. The CDR3 DNA reads as TGTGCCAGCAGTTCAGAGACAGGGGGCAAGGCAAAAAACATTCAGTACTTC. This sequence encodes CASSSETGGKAKNIQYF.

V gene TRBV4-3 combines with J gene TRBJ2-1; D gene ambiguous. The CDR3 contains 18 residues. Trimming pared 1 base from V and 2 bases from J, leaving 18 bases between. CDR1 and CDR2 (germline): LGHNA, YSLEER. CDR3 sequence reads: CASSQGPEIWWAYNEQFF. CDR3 DNA sequence: TGCGCCAGCAGCCAAGGCCCGGAGATATGGTGGGCCTACAATGAGCAGTTCTTC.

The chain has TRBV12-3 or TRBV12-4 and TRBJ2-4; 7 bases match TRBD1. The CDR3 loop spans 17 amino acids. The V and J ends lost 8 bases and 0 bases, in that order; junction bases with no gene match: 13. The CDR3 protein is CASSLGGSRGAKNIQYF. The CDR3 coding sequence is TGTGCCAGCTCACTAGGGGGCTCCAGAGGAGCCAAAAACATTCAGTACTTC.

The rearrangement joins TRBV29-1 to TRBJ2-3; perhaps D is TRBD1 or TRBD2 (5 bases each). CDR3 length equals 12 residues. CDR1 SQVTM and CDR2 ANQGSEA come from the germline V gene. Trimming took 4 bases from V and 4 from J, leaving 9 bases between them. CDR3 sequence reads: CSVVGEPDTQYF. The CDR3 DNA reads TGCAGCGTTGTAGGGGAGCCAGATACGCAGTATTTT.

This CDR3 is CASSANSNYGYTF. CDR3 coding DNA: TGTGCCAGCAGCGCCAATTCTAACTATGGCTACACCTTC. This chain uses TRBV9 with TRBJ1-2; D call uncertain. Germline CDR1 reads SGDLS; CDR2 reads YYNGEE. CDR3 length equals 13 residues. Deletions cut 3 bases from V and 0 bases from J, with 6 bases between.

This chain joins TRBV30 and TRBJ1-2; no reliable D call. This CDR3 has 15 amino acids. The germline V gene encodes CDR1 GTSNPN and CDR2 SVGIG (reference sequence). V was clipped by 0 bases and J by 5 bases, with 16 bases between them. CDR3 sequence (DNA): TGTGCCTGGAGTGTAATTGGCAGCGTTTTTTATGGCTACACCTTC. As protein: CAWSVIGSVFYGYTF.

Note on this clonotype: A read error may account for a junction end that differs from germline. The chain is built from TRBV12-3 or TRBV12-4 and TRBJ2-5; D is possibly TRBD1 (6 bases). There are 14 residues in the CDR3. The CDR3 nucleotides read TGTGCCGGCAGCATGACAGGAACCCAAGAGACCCAGTACTTC. Its protein is CAGSMTGTQETQYF.

This clonotype was seen repeatedly, ten times or more. This CDR3 reads CASSFTDYGYTF. Written as DNA, the CDR3 is TGTGCCAGCAGTTTCACGGACTATGGCTACACCTTC. The chain is built from TRBV12-3 or TRBV12-4 and TRBJ1-2; D gene ambiguous. The V end lost 3 bases, the J end lost 3 bases, and 5 bases lay between the germline ends. This CDR3 has 12 residues.

This rearrangement joins TRBV28 to TRBJ2-7; D may correspond to TRBD1 or TRBD2 (5 bases each). Germline V lookup: CDR1 MDHEN, CDR2 SYDVKM. Deletions cut 6 bases from V and 6 bases from J, with 15 bases between. The length of the CDR3 is 13 residues. The CDR3 loop reads CASSIGTGTEQYF. CDR3 nucleotide sequence: TGTGCCAGCAGCATCGGGACGGGGACCGAGCAGTACTTC. Using reference TRBV28 and TRBJ2-7 for the parts outside the CDR3, the full variable domain is DVKVTQSSRYLVKRTGEKVFLECVQDMDHENMFWYRQDPGLGLRLIYFSYDVKMKEKGDIPEGYSVSREKKERFSLILESASTNQTSMYLCASSIGTGTEQYFGPGTRLTVT.

The chain combines TRBV11-2 with TRBJ2-2, with TRBD1 matching over 9 bases. Germline V lookup: CDR1 SGHAT, CDR2 FQNNGV. The CDR3 is made up of 16 amino acids. The ends lost 7 bases at V and 6 bases at J; junction bases unmatched: 12. CDR3 region: CASTNSRDRVSGELFF. DNA for the CDR3: TGTGCCAGCACCAATAGCCGGGACAGGGTGTCCGGGGAGCTGTTTTTT.

The chain employs TRBV28 and TRBJ1-6, with no clear D. Trimming left V 4 bases short and J 12 bases short, with 7 bases between. From germline, CDR1 is MDHEN and CDR2 SYDVKM. This CDR3 contains 11 residues. CDR3 region: CASSYTGPLHF. DNA of the CDR3: TGTGCCAGCAGTTACACCGGACCCCTCCACTTT.